The 13 T cell receptor beta chains in this list originate from one sample, sequenced in a study of CD8 T cells in ankylosing spondylitis. Study results and limitations: Apparently characteristic of ankylosing spondylitis blood was a TCR beta motif (eight highly homologous variants).

These TCRs are of unknown antigen specificity. TCRdb used MiXCR to reprocess the 5' RACE reads, holding one entry per CDR3 protein. The repertoire holds some 220,000 distinct CDR3 sequences, just under 7.5% seen once, with over 12% in the top ten. The specimen sequenced was blood, either unsorted or a sorted T cell fraction (not recorded which). The source of these receptors is a male donor with ankylosing spondylitis.

This clonotype has at least ten counts. This chain uses TRBV11-2 with TRBJ2-1; D gene uncertain. Germline values: CDR1 SGHAT, CDR2 FQNNGV. The ends were cut back, 5 bases at V and 0 bases at J, with 11 bases in the middle. The CDR3 is made up of 15 amino acids. The DNA for the CDR3 is TGTGCCAGCAGCCTAGGAATAAGCTCCTACAATGAGCAGTTCTTC. It codes for CASSLGISSYNEQFF.

The sample holds many counts of this clonotype. This chain links TRBV2 with TRBJ2-1; D might be TRBD2 (7 bases). Per the germline V gene, CDR1 is SNHLY and CDR2 is FYNNEI. Trimming shortened V by 2 bases and J by 7 bases, and 15 bases separated the two germline ends. This CDR3 has 15 amino acids. CDR3 region: CASSEMGGGLNEQFF. The CDR3 bases are TGTGCCAGCAGTGAAATGGGCGGGGGCCTAAATGAGCAGTTCTTC.

The rearrangement joins TRBV11-2 to TRBJ2-5; 7 bases map to TRBD2. Germline assignment: CDR1 SGHAT and CDR2 FQNNGV. The V gene end was trimmed by 0 bases and the J gene end by 5 bases; junction bases not matched to a gene: 6. The CDR3 has 15 residues. In DNA, the CDR3 is TGTGCCAGCAGCTTAGATACTAGCGAGGTCGAGACCCAGTACTTC. Residues: CASSLDTSEVETQYF.

This clonotype came up many times. This sequence joins TRBV6-2 or TRBV6-3 and TRBJ2-3; perhaps TRBD2 as D (6 bases). The V and J ends lost 8 bases and 2 bases respectively, with 11 bases between them. Germline CDR1 MNHEY, CDR2 SVGEGT. The CDR3 is made up of 13 amino acids. Written as DNA, the CDR3 is TGTGCCAGCTGGGGGACTTACACAGATACGCAGTATTTT. This codes for CASWGTYTDTQYF.

The chain recombines TRBV27 with TRBJ2-1; TRBD2 might be the D (6 bases). CDR1 and CDR2 (germline): MNHEY, SMNVEV (reference sequence). The CDR3 runs to 15 residues. V lost 6 bases, J lost 0 bases, and 12 bases lay in between. This chain's CDR3 is CASRVAAISYNEQFF. DNA of the CDR3: TGTGCCAGCAGGGTAGCGGCCATCTCCTACAATGAGCAGTTCTTC.

This clonotype occurred a few times. This chain joins TRBV7-9 and TRBJ2-7; 10 positions match TRBD1. Looked up from germline, CDR1 is SEHNR and CDR2 is FQNEAQ (reference sequence). This CDR3 spans 14 amino acids. V gave up 5 bases and J gave up 3 bases; unmatched junction bases: 4. CDR3 DNA sequence: TGTGCCAGCAGCGACCGGGACAGGGGCTACGAGCAGTACTTC. This sequence encodes CASSDRDRGYEQYF.

This clonotype has a handful of counts. The chain has TRBV12-3 or TRBV12-4 and TRBJ2-1, with D perhaps matching TRBD2 (6 bases). Deletions cut 1 base from V and 2 bases from J, with 12 bases between. This CDR3 has 16 residues. The CDR3 sequence: CASSLGASAAYNEQFF. DNA for the CDR3: TGTGCCAGCAGTTTAGGGGCTAGCGCCGCCTACAATGAGCAGTTCTTC.

This clonotype was counted at least ten times. J is TRBJ2-2 and V is TRBV20-1; D unclear. This CDR3 region has 16 residues. The ends were cut back, 0 bases at V and 1 base at J, with 12 bases in the middle. CDR1 and CDR2 from the germline V gene are DFQATT and SNEGSKA (reference sequence). The CDR3 sequence: CSARDWRIVNTGELFF. The CDR3 DNA reads as TGCAGTGCTAGAGATTGGAGAATTGTGAACACCGGGGAGCTGTTTTTT.

This clonotype was observed many times. The chain combines TRBV6-1 with TRBJ2-7; D perhaps matches TRBD1 (6 bases). Trimming pared 0 bases from V and 2 bases from J, leaving 11 bases between. This CDR3 contains 15 residues. Per germline, CDR1 MNHNS and CDR2 SASEGT. The CDR3 DNA reads TGTGCCAGCAGTGAAGCTAGGGACACCCCCTACGAGCAGTACTTC. It translates to CASSEARDTPYEQYF.

The table lists this clonotype with a few counts. The V gene is TRBV5-4, the J gene TRBJ1-2; tentatively, D is TRBD1 (6 bases). V lost 2 bases, J lost 7 bases, and 15 bases lay in between. Germline V CDR1 and CDR2: SGHNT, YYREEE (reference sequence). CDR3 length: 14 amino acids. This CDR3 is CASSFRGLSVGYTF. CDR3 bases: TGTGCCAGCAGCTTTCGGGGGCTCTCAGTTGGCTACACCTTC.

This clonotype was counted at least ten times. The V and J genes are TRBV27 and TRBJ1-1, with 10 bases matching TRBD1. This CDR3 comprises 13 residues. Trimming at V came to 6 bases and at J to 5 bases, leaving 3 bases not matched to a gene. CDR1 and CDR2 (germline): MNHEY, SMNVEV (reference sequence). This chain's CDR3 is CASRGTGDTEAFF. CDR3 in DNA: TGTGCCAGCAGAGGGACAGGGGATACTGAAGCTTTCTTT.

CDR3 nucleotide sequence: TGTGCCAGCAGCGCCCTTAGCGGCCCCTCCTACGAGCAGTACTTC. Its protein is CASSALSGPSYEQYF. The rearrangement uses TRBV7-9 and TRBJ2-7, with D possibly being TRBD2 (6 bases). There are 15 residues in the CDR3. Trimming cost V 5 bases and J 0 bases, with 14 bases left between them. The germline CDR1 and CDR2 sequences are SEHNR and FQNEAQ (reference sequence).

This clonotype was seen ten or more times. The genes are TRBV10-3 and TRBJ1-2; 9 bases line up with TRBD1. The V gene's germline CDR1 is ENHRY and CDR2 SYGVKD. The CDR3 consists of 17 residues. V lost 10 bases to trimming and J lost 3 bases; unmatched junction nucleotides: 18. The CDR3 spells CATSVQGAASWDYGYTF. The DNA for the CDR3 is TGTGCCACCTCAGTACAGGGGGCCGCCTCATGGGACTATGGCTACACCTTC.